This paragraph covers one TCR beta chain sequence. The data are from a study of blood T cell repertoires in COVID-19. V lost 9 bases, J lost 4 bases, and 22 bases lay in between. Germline V CDR1 and CDR2: LNHDA, SQIVND (reference sequence). This CDR3 has 16 amino acids. Clones were sequenced by immunoSEQ multiplex PCR, and TCRdb holds only the in-frame ones, with some missing. The sample shows under 400,000 clones, around 87% of them seen only once. What was sequenced was PBMCs or T cells enriched from blood (not recorded which). This sequence originates from a man aged 40-55 years in a cohort exposed to, infected with or recovered from COVID-19 (not recorded which). This chain uses TRBV19 with TRBJ1-5, with a possible D match to TRBD1 (6 bases). CDR3 DNA: TGTGCCAGCCGGGACCCAGGGGTAGTAGGGAATCAGCCCCAGCATTTT. Its translation: CASRDPGVVGNQPQHF.